This T cell receptor beta chain was captured in a study of T cell changes during pregnancy in multiple sclerosis. The CDR3 consists of 14 residues. In germline, CDR1 is MNHEY, CDR2 SMNVEV (reference sequence). Trimming took 3 bases from V and 9 from J, leaving 12 bases between them. Repertoires were generated with immunoSEQ multiplex PCR, while TCRdb's copy carries only in-frame clones and drops some. Counted here are about 35,000 clones, over 85% occurring once; the ten biggest clones make up almost 5.5%. The chain has TRBV27 and TRBJ1-6; unclear D gene. This specimen was peripheral blood, taken in the third trimester of pregnancy. The clonotype comes from a female donor in good health, enrolled as a control in a pregnancy study. CDR3 residues: CASSFPTVGSPLHF. The CDR3 region has the DNA TGTGCCAGCAGTTTCCCGACTGTAGGTTCACCCCTCCACTTT.